Each of the 10 T cell receptor beta chains below was sequenced from the same sample in a study of immune evolution from preneoplasia to lung adenocarcinoma. This table comes from immunoSEQ multiplex PCR, and its TCRdb copy is limited to in-frame clones, with some not included. The table lists some 4,600 clones, more than 65% of them singletons. Sequenced sample: FFPE invasive lung adenocarcinoma tissue. These receptors all stem from a person aged 35-60 years with lung adenocarcinoma. Some clones in this sample may be carry-over from other donors' samples.

This chain links TRBV30 with TRBJ1-5; TRBD1 matches 9 bases. V lost 0 bases, J lost 6 bases, and 6 bases stayed unmatched. CDR3 length equals 15 residues. Per germline, CDR1 GTSNPN and CDR2 SVGIG (reference sequence). CDR3 DNA: TGTGCCTGGAGTGTACAGGGGGCGAGGGGTCAGCCCCAGCATTTT. This encodes CAWSVQGARGQPQHF.

The sample holds a few counts of this clone. The V gene is TRBV11-3, the J gene TRBJ2-1; no clear D gene. Germline-derived CDR1 and CDR2 are SGHNT and YENEEA. Trimming took off 3 bases at V and 0 bases at J, with 6 bases between the two ends. This CDR3 has 14 amino acids. In DNA, the CDR3 is TGTGCCAGCAGCTTTTCAGACTCCTACAATGAGCAGTTCTTC. Its protein product is CASSFSDSYNEQFF.

CDR3 in DNA: TGTGCCACCTCTCAGACGAGGGGCACTGAAGCTTTCTTT. Translation: CATSQTRGTEAFF. The chain couples TRBV19 to TRBJ1-1; D possibly corresponds to TRBD1 (5 bases). The CDR3 extends over 13 amino acids. Trimming shortened V by 10 bases and J by 4 bases, and 16 bases separated the two germline ends. Germline V gene lookup returns CDR1 LNHDA and CDR2 SQIVND (reference sequence).

The chain employs TRBV30 and TRBJ1-3; 7 bases agree with TRBD1. Germline values: CDR1 GTSNPN, CDR2 SVGIG (reference sequence). The CDR3 totals 13 residues. With V trimmed by 6 bases and J by 3 bases, 5 bases remained unmatched. In DNA, the CDR3 is TGTGCCTGCCAGGGGGAGGTTGGAAACACCATATATTTT. It translates to CACQGEVGNTIYF.

The CDR3 here is CASSPTGTGNSPLHF. CDR3 sequence (DNA): TGTGCCAGCTCACCCACCGGGACAGGGAATTCACCCCTCCACTTT. This sequence joins TRBV6-1 and TRBJ1-6; 9 nucleotides align to TRBD1. The ends lost 8 bases at V and 7 bases at J; junction bases unmatched: 9. This CDR3 contains 15 residues. The V gene's germline CDR1 is MNHNS and CDR2 SASEGT.

The J gene is TRBJ1-4, the V gene TRBV27; D gene unclear. Trimming took off 5 bases at V and 6 bases at J, with 16 bases between the two ends. CDR3 length equals 15 residues. Germline CDR1 is MNHEY and CDR2 is SMNVEV (reference sequence). The CDR3 coding sequence is TGTGCCAGCAGTCCTACTCCGGGTTTGGATGAAAAACTGTTTTTT. Amino acids: CASSPTPGLDEKLFF. Filled out from reference TRBV27 and TRBJ1-4, the complete variable domain reads EAQVTQNPRYLITVTGKKLTVTCSQNMNHEYMSWYRQDPGLGLRQIYYSMNVEVTDKGDVPEGYKVSRKEKRNFPLILESPSPNQTSLYFCASSPTPGLDEKLFFGSGTQLSVL.

This sequence joins TRBV5-1 and TRBJ2-5; no firm D call. Trimming took 4 bases from V and 4 from J, leaving 20 bases between them. This CDR3 has 16 amino acids. Germline V gene sequence: CDR1 SGHRS, CDR2 YFSETQ. DNA for the CDR3: TGCGCCAGCAGCCCTACAAATATGATGGGGTCAGAGACCCAGTACTTC. Its translation: CASSPTNMMGSETQYF.

V and J are TRBV6-1 and TRBJ2-3; no clear D gene. The CDR3 length is 13 residues. V was trimmed by 2 bases and J by 1 base, leaving 4 bases between them. CDR1 is MNHNS and CDR2 is SASEGT in the germline V gene. Here the CDR3 DNA reads TGTGCCAGCAGTGAAATGGGCACAGATACGCAGTATTTT. This gives the protein CASSEMGTDTQYF.

The rearrangement joins TRBV30 to TRBJ1-4; perhaps TRBD1 as D (6 bases). V lost 4 bases and J lost 10, with 16 bases in between. Germline CDR1 GTSNPN, CDR2 SVGIG (reference sequence). The CDR3 covers 13 residues. The CDR3 sequence is CAWMGGPRGKLFF. CDR3 DNA: TGTGCCTGGATGGGGGGGCCTCGTGGAAAACTGTTTTTT. Full variable domain (missing parts from reference TRBV30 and TRBJ1-4): SQTIHQWPATLVQPVGSPLSLECTVEGTSNPNLYWYRQAAGRGLQLLFYSVGIGQISSEVPQNLSASRPQDRQFILSSKKLLLSDSGFYLCAWMGGPRGKLFFGSGTQLSVL.

This chain links TRBV20-1 with TRBJ1-2, with TRBD1 matching over 9 bases. Germline-derived CDR1 and CDR2 are DFQATT and SNEGSKA (reference sequence). V lost 6 bases, J lost 10 bases, and 3 bases stayed unmatched. CDR3 length: 10 amino acids. The CDR3 loop reads CSADRGYYTF. The CDR3 DNA reads TGCAGTGCAGACAGGGGGTACTACACCTTC.